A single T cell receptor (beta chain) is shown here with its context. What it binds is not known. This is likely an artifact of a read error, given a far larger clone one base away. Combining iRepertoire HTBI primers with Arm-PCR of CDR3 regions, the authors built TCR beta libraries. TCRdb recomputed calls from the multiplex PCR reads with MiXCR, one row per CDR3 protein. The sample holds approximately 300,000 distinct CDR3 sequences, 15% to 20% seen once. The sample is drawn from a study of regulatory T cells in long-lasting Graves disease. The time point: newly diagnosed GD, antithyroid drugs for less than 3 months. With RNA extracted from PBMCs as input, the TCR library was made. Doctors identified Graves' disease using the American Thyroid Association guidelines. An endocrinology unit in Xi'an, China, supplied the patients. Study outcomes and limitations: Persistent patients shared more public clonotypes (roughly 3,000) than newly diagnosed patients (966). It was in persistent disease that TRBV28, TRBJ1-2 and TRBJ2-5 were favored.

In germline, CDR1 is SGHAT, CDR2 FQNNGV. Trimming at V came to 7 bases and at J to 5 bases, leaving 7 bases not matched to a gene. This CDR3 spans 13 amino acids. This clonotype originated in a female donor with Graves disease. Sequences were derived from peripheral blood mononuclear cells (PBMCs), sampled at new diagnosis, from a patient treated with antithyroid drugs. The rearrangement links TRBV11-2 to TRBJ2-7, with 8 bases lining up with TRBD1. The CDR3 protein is CASTPDRANEQYF. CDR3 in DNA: TGTGCCAGCACACCGGACAGGGCCAACGAGCAGTACTTC.